Detailed here is one TCR beta chain. Seattle cases were enrolled at active infection and followed longitudinally. Original processing notes: Scientists estimated how many nucleated cells there were by amplifying reference gene primers. The method was immunoSEQ multiplex PCR; TCRdb's version includes in-frame clones alone and lacks a portion of them. For V, J and clone size, that table is used; D and trimming come from the DNA. The repertoire holds approximately 330,000 clones, with over 80% as singletons. CDR3 size: 17 residues. CDR1 is ENHRY, CDR2 SYGVKD, per germline. V trimming: 2 bases; J trimming: 2 bases; junction bases outside the gene matches: 8. These data belong to a study of blood T cell repertoires in COVID-19. Across the whole study: Sites across the United States, Italy and Spain contributed samples from acute and convalescent COVID-19. The analysed material was cDNA or gDNA that came from T cells, B-cell-depleted T cells, or PBMCs.

The sample consisted of peripheral blood. The TCR comes from a man aged 30 to 45 with COVID-19, enrolled during active disease. The V call is TRBV10-3, the J call TRBJ2-3; 9 nucleotides agree with TRBD1. The CDR3 loop reads CAISEGYRGRITDTQYF. CDR3 DNA sequence: TGTGCCATCAGTGAGGGCTACAGGGGGCGCATCACAGATACGCAGTATTTT.